This T cell receptor beta chain was profiled in a study of cytomegalovirus exposure and HLA in healthy donors. Study overall: T cells numbering around 190 million yielded 100 million to 120 million unique TCR beta sequences in an earlier analysis. Broader study findings: Later work found most CMV-associated TCR beta chains apparently HLA-restricted. The productive fraction for most TCR beta V segments was about 87% or about 30% in an earlier analysis. Later examination showed HLA-associated TCR beta chains had greater clonal expansion than equally common others.

13 Jbeta primers and 60 Vbeta primers were used for the PCR. Sequencing used immunoSEQ multiplex PCR; TCRdb keeps in-frame clones, though not all of them. The table records around 200,000 clones, 77% of them present only once. Of note for this clone: What it recognizes is unknown.

The source of this sequence is a woman aged 60-75 years in good health and CMV-seropositive. The sequenced sample consisted of PBMCs.

Written as DNA, the CDR3 is TGTGCCAGCTGGGAGCGGGGGGCCGAATACGAGCAGTACTTC. This gives the protein CASWERGAEYEQYF. The rearrangement joins TRBV5-8 to TRBJ2-7; TRBD2 matches 9 bases. Germline lookup yields CDR1 SGHTS and CDR2 YDEGEE. Trimming took 7 bases from V and 4 from J; bases not matched to a gene: 9. The CDR3 has 14 amino acids.